Following are 29 T cell receptor beta chains from one sample sequenced in a study of shared T cell receptors in the human thymus. Clones were read by immunoSEQ multiplex PCR, and TCRdb kept only the in-frame ones, dropping some. Here the sample spans 640,000 or so clones, more than 75% being singletons. Another study also made use of these data, one on human thymus T cells.

The sequencing sample was made of thymocytes. Every receptor here comes from a boy younger than two with a congenital heart defect.

The chain has TRBV10-3 and TRBJ2-1, with 13 bases identical to TRBD2. This CDR3 contains 18 residues. V was pared by 11 bases and J by 2 bases, with 15 bases of the junction left unmatched. Germline V CDR1 and CDR2: ENHRY, SYGVKD. The CDR3 DNA sequence: TGTGCCTCCACGGGACTAGCGGGAATGAGGGGCCCCTACAATGAGCAGTTCTTC. Protein sequence: CASTGLAGMRGPYNEQFF.

V usage is TRBV2 and J usage is TRBJ2-7, with TRBD1 matching 8 bases. Trimming cost V 3 bases and J 4 bases; bases outside gene matches: 14. The CDR3 has 17 residues. Germline V gene lookup returns CDR1 SNHLY and CDR2 FYNNEI. The CDR3 reads CASSDFSVAGGDYEQYF. The DNA for the CDR3 is TGTGCCAGCAGTGATTTTTCGGTGGCAGGGGGCGATTACGAGCAGTACTTC.

This clone was seen once. The rearrangement links TRBV6-5 to TRBJ1-1, with TRBD1 matching 8 bases. Germline V gene sequence: CDR1 MNHEY, CDR2 SVGAGI. The length of the CDR3 is 16 residues. Trimming took 2 bases from V and 6 from J; bases not matched to a gene: 11. DNA for the CDR3: TGTGCCAGCAGTTACCCGGGACAGGACGGAATAGCTGAAGCTTTCTTT. This gives the protein CASSYPGQDGIAEAFF.

The V and J genes are TRBV9 and TRBJ1-4; 7 bases match TRBD1. CDR1 SGDLS and CDR2 YYNGEE come from the germline V gene. The CDR3 is made up of 15 amino acids. Losses at the gene ends were 2 bases for V and 1 base for J; bases not matched to a gene: 2. In DNA, the CDR3 is TGTGCCAGCAGCGTTAACAGGGGAACTAATGAAAAACTGTTTTTT. It translates to CASSVNRGTNEKLFF.

The chain couples TRBV27 to TRBJ2-7; 11 nucleotides line up with TRBD1. Looked up from germline, CDR1 is MNHEY and CDR2 is SMNVEV (reference sequence). The CDR3 loop spans 16 amino acids. Trimming removed 5 bases from V and 3 bases from J; junction bases left unmatched: 9. The CDR3 protein is CASSITGQGVIYEQYF. CDR3 coding DNA: TGTGCCAGCAGTATAACGGGACAGGGGGTAATCTACGAGCAGTACTTC.

This clone appeared once. The gene calls are TRBV7-6 and TRBJ2-1; 7 bases are a match to TRBD2. The V segment lost 5 bases and the J segment 5 bases; nucleotides outside the gene matches: 9. This CDR3 contains 15 residues. Germline CDR1 reads SGHVS; CDR2 reads FNYEAQ. In nucleotides, the CDR3 is TGTGCCAGCAGCCCGCTAGGGACTATTCACAATGAGCAGTTCTTC. As protein: CASSPLGTIHNEQFF.

The CDR3 coding sequence is TGCGCCAGCAGCTTGGCGGTGAGAGGGATCACTGAAGCTTTCTTT. Translation gives CASSLAVRGITEAFF. The chain carries TRBV5-1 and TRBJ1-1; the D is unclear. CDR3 length equals 15 residues. Germline CDR1 SGHRS, CDR2 YFSETQ. The V gene lost 0 bases and the J gene lost 4 bases, with 13 bases spanning the gap.

The chain has TRBV30 and TRBJ2-3, with D perhaps TRBD1 (6 bases). Germline V gives CDR1 GTSNPN, CDR2 SVGIG (reference sequence). V shed 4 bases and J shed 2 bases, with 7 bases lying between them. The CDR3 runs to 12 residues. The CDR3 DNA reads TGTGCCTGGACAGGGGTCACAGATACGCAGTATTTT. Translating it yields CAWTGVTDTQYF.

This rearrangement joins TRBV5-4 to TRBJ1-5; D is unresolved. The V end was cut by 4 bases, the J end by 6 bases, with 14 bases between. From germline, CDR1 is SGHNT and CDR2 YYREEE (reference sequence). The CDR3 sequence is 14 residues long. The CDR3 nucleotides read TGTGCCAGCAGCCCTGACGGGAAGAGTCAGCCCCAGCATTTT. This sequence encodes CASSPDGKSQPQHF.

This chain connects TRBV27 to TRBJ2-1; D is uncertain. Trimming cost V 6 bases and J 2 bases, with 14 bases left between them. The CDR3 consists of 15 residues. CDR1 and CDR2 from the germline V gene are MNHEY and SMNVEV (reference sequence). In DNA, the CDR3 is TGTGCCAGCAGCTTTGTACCCGCGGCCTACAATGAGCAGTTCTTC. Translating it yields CASSFVPAAYNEQFF.

The chain has TRBV25-1 and TRBJ1-1; D is uncertain. Germline V CDR1 and CDR2: MGHDK, SYGVNS. The germline V and J ends were trimmed by 4 bases and 5 bases, with 20 bases remaining between them. This CDR3 contains 16 residues. Here the CDR3 reads CASSAQREGGKTEAFF. The CDR3 coding sequence is TGTGCCAGCAGTGCCCAAAGGGAGGGAGGTAAGACTGAAGCTTTCTTT.

This chain uses TRBV4-3 with TRBJ2-7; 12 positions agree with TRBD2. This CDR3 comprises 19 residues. The V segment lost 0 bases and the J segment 6 bases; nucleotides outside the gene matches: 15. Per the germline V gene, CDR1 is LGHNA and CDR2 is YSLEER. In nucleotides, the CDR3 is TGCGCCAGCAGCCAAGATACGCGGACTAGCGGGGCCCCTTCTCTCGAGCAGTACTTC. Translating gives CASSQDTRTSGAPSLEQYF.

The chain has TRBV5-6 and TRBJ1-1, with 9 bases aligning to TRBD1. The CDR3 totals 15 residues. Germline CDR1 is SGHDT and CDR2 is YYEEEE. J was trimmed by 3 bases and V by 4 bases; bases with no gene match: 7. CDR3 in amino acids: CASSDGDRVYTEAFF. The CDR3 coding sequence is TGTGCCAGCAGCGACGGGGACAGGGTGTACACTGAAGCTTTCTTT.

The DNA of the CDR3 is TGTGCCAGCAGCGTATCTCAGCGGCACACAGATACGCAGTATTTT. This gives the protein CASSVSQRHTDTQYF. J is TRBJ2-3 and V is TRBV9; maybe TRBD2 (5 bases). Between the trimmed V and J ends, which lost 1 base and 2 bases, there was a span of 11 bases. The CDR3 has 15 residues. From germline, CDR1 is SGDLS and CDR2 YYNGEE.

This clone was seen a few times. The V gene is TRBV7-9, the J gene TRBJ2-1, with 7 bases matching TRBD2. V shed 5 bases and J 7 bases; nucleotides not matched to a gene: 11. This CDR3 is 15 amino acids long. Germline CDR1 reads SEHNR; CDR2 reads FQNEAQ (reference sequence). CDR3 protein: CASSRAGQLGNEQFF. CDR3 in DNA: TGTGCCAGCAGCCGAGCGGGGCAGCTGGGTAATGAGCAGTTCTTC.

This chain connects TRBV6-4 to TRBJ2-3, with 10 positions matching TRBD2. The ends lost 2 bases at V and 5 bases at J; junction bases unmatched: 4. CDR1 and CDR2 (germline): MRHNA, SNTAGT. The CDR3 extends over 15 amino acids. The CDR3 bases are TGTGCCAGCAGTGACCGGGGACTAGCGAAAGATACGCAGTATTTT. This sequence encodes CASSDRGLAKDTQYF.

V is TRBV19 and J is TRBJ1-3; D remains unclear. V lost 7 bases, J lost 2 bases, and 12 bases lay in between. CDR3 length: 14 amino acids. Germline V lookup: CDR1 LNHDA, CDR2 SQIVND (reference sequence). In DNA, the CDR3 is TGTGCCAGTACGACACAGATTGCTGGAAACACCATATATTTT. Amino acids: CASTTQIAGNTIYF.

This chain uses TRBV7-9 with TRBJ2-1; D not resolved. Germline V gives CDR1 SEHNR, CDR2 FQNEAQ (reference sequence). Trimming took off 4 bases at V and 5 bases at J, with 9 bases between the two ends. The CDR3 extends over 13 amino acids. CDR3 bases: TGTGCCAGCAGCTGCCACTTTGACAATGAGCAGTTCTTC. Amino acid sequence: CASSCHFDNEQFF.

The chain couples TRBV7-9 to TRBJ1-1, with a tentative D call TRBD1 (6 bases). The V and J ends lost 5 bases and 3 bases respectively, with 16 bases between them. Germline CDR1 SEHNR, CDR2 FQNEAQ (reference sequence). The CDR3 sequence is 15 residues long. The CDR3, as DNA: TGTGCCAGCAGCCATAGGGGGGGGCAGCACACTGAAGCTTTCTTT. Amino acids: CASSHRGGQHTEAFF.

This chain joins TRBV28 and TRBJ1-3; 7 bases are shared with TRBD1. Germline loops: CDR1 MDHEN, CDR2 SYDVKM. Unmatched junction bases numbered 13, after V lost 5 bases and J lost 0 bases. The CDR3 has 18 residues. For the CDR3, the DNA is TGTGCCAGCAGTCATCCGGGACAGCTAATCGGCTCTGGAAACACCATATATTTT. This encodes CASSHPGQLIGSGNTIYF.

The CDR3: CASSQDRGKMVDEQYF. CDR3 in DNA: TGCGCCAGCAGCCAAGATAGGGGGAAGATGGTGGACGAGCAGTACTTC. The chain employs TRBV4-1 and TRBJ2-7; perhaps TRBD1 as D (6 bases). This CDR3 contains 16 residues. V lost 0 bases, J lost 5 bases, and 17 bases lay in between. CDR1 and CDR2 from the germline V gene are MGHRA and YSYEKL.

J is TRBJ1-2 and V is TRBV4-1; the match to TRBD1 covers 8 bases. V was pared by 1 base and J by 6 bases, with 16 bases of the junction left unmatched. The CDR3 runs to 18 residues. The germline CDR1 and CDR2 sequences are MGHRA and YSYEKL. The CDR3 reads CASSQAPSAGRTGNGYTF. The CDR3 DNA is TGCGCCAGCAGCCAAGCCCCTTCTGCAGGCAGGACAGGGAATGGCTACACCTTC.

This chain uses TRBV18 with TRBJ1-2; a weak D match, TRBD1 (6 bases). V shed 6 bases and J shed 4 bases, with 18 bases lying between them. The germline V gene has CDR1 KGHSH and CDR2 LQKENI. CDR3 length: 15 residues. The CDR3 loop is CASSRGQKGVYGYTF. The CDR3 DNA follows: TGTGCCAGCTCTCGTGGACAGAAGGGTGTCTATGGCTACACCTTC.

This rearrangement joins TRBV5-1 to TRBJ2-7; 8 bases align to TRBD2. The J segment lost 3 bases and the V segment lost 5 bases, leaving 19 bases of the junction unmatched. The CDR3 totals 18 residues. Germline V gene data show CDR1 as SGHRS and CDR2 as YFSETQ. The CDR3 is CASSQMLEAGGLNYEQYF. In DNA, the CDR3 is TGCGCCAGCAGTCAGATGTTGGAGGCGGGGGGCCTTAACTACGAGCAGTACTTC. The variable domain in full, with the rest retrieved from reference TRBV5-1 and TRBJ2-7, is KAGVTQTPRYLIKTRGQQVTLSCSPISGHRSVSWYQQTPGQGLQFLFEYFSETQRNKGNFPGRFSGRQFSNSRSEMNVSTLELGDSALYLCASSQMLEAGGLNYEQYFGPGTRLTVT.

This clone was recorded once. V usage is TRBV25-1 and J usage is TRBJ1-1; 7 positions match TRBD1. The CDR3 has 16 amino acids. The V and J ends lost 0 bases and 1 base, in that order; junction bases with no gene match: 5. Per the germline V gene, CDR1 is MGHDK and CDR2 is SYGVNS. CDR3 in amino acids: CASSEYKRQGNTEAFF. DNA of the CDR3: TGTGCCAGCAGTGAATATAAGAGACAGGGGAACACTGAAGCTTTCTTT.

Only one count was recorded for this clone. The chain combines TRBV28 with TRBJ2-7; perhaps TRBD1 as D (5 bases). Germline V gene data show CDR1 as MDHEN and CDR2 as SYDVKM. The CDR3 length is 13 residues. V was pared by 5 bases and J by 7 bases, with 15 bases between. The CDR3 protein is CASSPNPRGEQYF. The CDR3 DNA reads TGTGCCAGCAGTCCGAACCCTAGGGGAGAGCAGTACTTC.

The V and J genes are TRBV7-9 and TRBJ2-2; no reliable D call. Trimming took 3 bases from V and 3 from J, leaving 14 bases between them. Germline values: CDR1 SEHNR, CDR2 FQNEAQ (reference sequence). The CDR3 sequence is 16 residues long. The CDR3: CASSFRVNGDTGELFF. The CDR3, as DNA: TGTGCCAGCAGCTTTCGGGTAAATGGCGACACCGGGGAGCTGTTTTTT.

This clone has a handful of counts. V gene TRBV12-2 combines with J gene TRBJ2-4; TRBD2, the D gene given by the table, was not confirmed from the DNA. TRBV12-2 is classified as a pseudogene. CDR3 length: 14 amino acids. CDR3 protein: CASRLARAKNIQYF. In DNA, the CDR3 is TGTGCAAGTCGACTTGCGCGAGCCAAAAACATTCAGTACTTC.

J is TRBJ2-7 and V is TRBV7-2; 8 nucleotides align to TRBD1. Per germline, CDR1 SGHTA and CDR2 FQGNSA. V was pared by 5 bases and J by 4 bases, with 16 bases of the junction left unmatched. The CDR3 loop spans 17 amino acids. The CDR3 coding sequence is TGTGCCAGCAGCCCAGCCAAGCACCGGACAGGGACTTACGAGCAGTACTTC. It specifies CASSPAKHRTGTYEQYF. The variable domain in full, completed from reference TRBV7-2 and TRBJ2-7, reads GAGVSQSPSNKVTEKGKDVELRCDPISGHTALYWYRQSLGQGLEFLIYFQGNSAPDKSGLPSDRFSAERTGGSVSTLTIQRTQQEDSAVYLCASSPAKHRTGTYEQYFGPGTRLTVT.